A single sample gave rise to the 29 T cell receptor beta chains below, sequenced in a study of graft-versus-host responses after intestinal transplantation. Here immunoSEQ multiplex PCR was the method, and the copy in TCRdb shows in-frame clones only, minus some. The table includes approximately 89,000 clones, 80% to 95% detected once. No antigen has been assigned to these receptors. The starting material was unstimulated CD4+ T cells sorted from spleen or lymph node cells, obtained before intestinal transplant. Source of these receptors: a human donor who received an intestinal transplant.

The CDR3 reads CASSLLVARTDTQYF. CDR3 DNA sequence: TGTGCCAGCAGCTTACTAGTCGCTCGCACAGATACGCAGTATTTT. V is TRBV5-4 and J is TRBJ2-3; D is perhaps TRBD2 (5 bases). The CDR3 has 15 residues. The germline gives CDR1 SGHNT, CDR2 YYREEE (reference sequence). The V end was cut by 2 bases, the J end by 1 base, with 11 bases between. The whole variable domain, filled in from reference TRBV5-4 and TRBJ2-3, reads ETGVTQSPTHLIKTRGQQVTLRCSSQSGHNTVSWYQQALGQGPQFIFQYYREEENGRGNFPPRFSGLQFPNYSSELNVNALELDDSALYLCASSLLVARTDTQYFGPGTRLTVL.

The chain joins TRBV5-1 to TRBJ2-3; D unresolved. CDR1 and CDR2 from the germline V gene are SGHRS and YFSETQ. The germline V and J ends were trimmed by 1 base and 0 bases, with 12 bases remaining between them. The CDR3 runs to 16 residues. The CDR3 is CASSLFLAVSTDTQYF. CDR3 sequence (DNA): TGCGCCAGCAGCTTGTTTCTGGCGGTTAGCACAGATACGCAGTATTTT.

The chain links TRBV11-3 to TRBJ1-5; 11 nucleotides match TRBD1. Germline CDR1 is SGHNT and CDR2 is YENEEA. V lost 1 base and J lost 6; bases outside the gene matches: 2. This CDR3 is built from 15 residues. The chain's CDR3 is CASSLGTGGSQPQHF. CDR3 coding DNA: TGTGCCAGCAGCTTAGGGACAGGGGGCAGTCAGCCCCAGCATTTT.

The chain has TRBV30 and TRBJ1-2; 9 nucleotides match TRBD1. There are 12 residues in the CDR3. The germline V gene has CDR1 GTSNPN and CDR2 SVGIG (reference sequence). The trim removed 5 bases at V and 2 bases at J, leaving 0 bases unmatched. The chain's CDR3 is CAWGTGNYGYTF. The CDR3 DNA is TGTGCCTGGGGGACAGGGAACTATGGCTACACCTTC. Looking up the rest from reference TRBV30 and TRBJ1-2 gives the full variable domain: SQTIHQWPATLVQPVGSPLSLECTVEGTSNPNLYWYRQAAGRGLQLLFYSVGIGQISSEVPQNLSASRPQDRQFILSSKKLLLSDSGFYLCAWGTGNYGYTFGSGTRLTVV.

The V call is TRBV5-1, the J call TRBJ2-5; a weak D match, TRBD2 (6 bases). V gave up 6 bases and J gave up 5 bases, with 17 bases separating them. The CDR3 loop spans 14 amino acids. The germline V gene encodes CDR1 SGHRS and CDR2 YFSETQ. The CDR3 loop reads CASTGTGTRETQYF. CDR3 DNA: TGCGCCAGCACCGGGACGGGGACTCGGGAGACCCAGTACTTC. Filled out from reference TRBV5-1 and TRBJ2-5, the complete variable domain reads KAGVTQTPRYLIKTRGQQVTLSCSPISGHRSVSWYQQTPGQGLQFLFEYFSETQRNKGNFPGRFSGRQFSNSRSEMNVSTLELGDSALYLCASTGTGTRETQYFGPGTRLLVL.

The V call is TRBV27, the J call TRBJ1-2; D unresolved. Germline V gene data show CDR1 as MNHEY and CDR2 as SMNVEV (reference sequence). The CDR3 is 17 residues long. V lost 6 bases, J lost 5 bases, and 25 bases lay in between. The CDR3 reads CASRRLGTATLPYGYTF. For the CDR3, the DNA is TGTGCCAGCAGAAGGCTGGGCACCGCAACACTTCCATATGGCTACACCTTC.

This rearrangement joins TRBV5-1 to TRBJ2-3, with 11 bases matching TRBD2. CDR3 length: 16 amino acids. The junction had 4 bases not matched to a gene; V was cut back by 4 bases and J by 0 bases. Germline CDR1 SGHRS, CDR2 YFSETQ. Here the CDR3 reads CASSMTSGASTDTQYF. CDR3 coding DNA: TGCGCCAGCAGCATGACTAGCGGGGCTAGCACAGATACGCAGTATTTT.

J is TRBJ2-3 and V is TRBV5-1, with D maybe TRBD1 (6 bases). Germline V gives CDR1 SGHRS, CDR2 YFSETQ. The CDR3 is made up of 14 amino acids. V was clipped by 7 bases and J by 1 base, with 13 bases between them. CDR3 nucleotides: TGCGCCAGCTCCCAGGGGCCAGGCACAGATACGCAGTATTTT. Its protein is CASSQGPGTDTQYF.

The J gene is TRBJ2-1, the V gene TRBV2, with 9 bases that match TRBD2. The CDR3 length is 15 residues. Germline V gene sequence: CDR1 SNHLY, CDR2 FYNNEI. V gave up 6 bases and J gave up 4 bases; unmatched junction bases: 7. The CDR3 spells CASSLSGRRYNEQFF. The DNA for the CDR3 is TGTGCCAGCAGCCTTAGCGGGAGAAGGTACAATGAGCAGTTCTTC.

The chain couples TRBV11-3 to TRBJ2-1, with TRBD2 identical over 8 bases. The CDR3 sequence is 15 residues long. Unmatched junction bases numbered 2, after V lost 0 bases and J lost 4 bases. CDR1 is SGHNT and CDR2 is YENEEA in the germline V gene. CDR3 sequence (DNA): TGTGCCAGCAGCTTAGACTTAGCGGGGTACAATGAGCAGTTCTTC. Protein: CASSLDLAGYNEQFF.

CDR3 protein: CASSQPVGLAGNEQYF. The CDR3 region has the DNA TGTGCCAGCAGCCAACCGGTCGGACTAGCGGGAAACGAGCAGTACTTC. The gene calls are TRBV4-2 and TRBJ2-7; TRBD2 aligns across 12 bases. V trimming: 2 bases; J trimming: 5 bases; junction bases outside the gene matches: 7. Germline-derived CDR1 and CDR2 are LGHNA and YNFKEQ. CDR3 length: 16 residues.

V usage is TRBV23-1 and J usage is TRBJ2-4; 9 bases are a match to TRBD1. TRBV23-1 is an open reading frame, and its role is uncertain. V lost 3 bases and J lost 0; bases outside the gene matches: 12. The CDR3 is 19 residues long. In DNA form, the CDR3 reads TGCGCCAGCAGTCACCGGACAGGGGTTAGTCGACTAGCCAAAAACATTCAGTACTTC. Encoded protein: CASSHRTGVSRLAKNIQYF.

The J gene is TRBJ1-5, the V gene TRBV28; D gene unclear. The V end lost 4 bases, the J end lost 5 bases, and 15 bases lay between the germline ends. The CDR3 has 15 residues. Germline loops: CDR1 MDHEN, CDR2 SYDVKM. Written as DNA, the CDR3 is TGTGCCAGCAGTTATCCGGGAGGTGGGGATCAGCCCCAGCATTTT. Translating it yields CASSYPGGGDQPQHF.

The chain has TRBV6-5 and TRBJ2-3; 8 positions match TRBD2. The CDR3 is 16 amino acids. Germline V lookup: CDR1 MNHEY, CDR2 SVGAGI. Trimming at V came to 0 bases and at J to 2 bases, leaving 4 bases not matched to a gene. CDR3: CASSYSRRGVTDTQYF. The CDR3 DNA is TGTGCCAGCAGTTACTCGAGGCGGGGGGTCACAGATACGCAGTATTTT.

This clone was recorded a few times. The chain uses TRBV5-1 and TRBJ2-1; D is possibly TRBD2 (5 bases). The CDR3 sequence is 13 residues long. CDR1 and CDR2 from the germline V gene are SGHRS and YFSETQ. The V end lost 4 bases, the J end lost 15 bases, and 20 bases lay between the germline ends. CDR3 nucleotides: TGCGCCAGCAGCAACGGGCCGGAGGCAATGCGGTTCTTC. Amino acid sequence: CASSNGPEAMRFF.

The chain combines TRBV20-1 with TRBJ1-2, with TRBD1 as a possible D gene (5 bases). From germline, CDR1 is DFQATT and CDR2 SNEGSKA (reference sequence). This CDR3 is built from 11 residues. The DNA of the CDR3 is TGCAGATCGGGGGAATACTATGGCTACACCTTC. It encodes CRSGEYYGYTF.

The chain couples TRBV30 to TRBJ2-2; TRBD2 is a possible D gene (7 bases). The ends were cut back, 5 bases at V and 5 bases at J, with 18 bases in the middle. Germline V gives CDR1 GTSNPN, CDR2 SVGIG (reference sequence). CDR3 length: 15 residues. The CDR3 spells CAWVGGGGPTGELFF. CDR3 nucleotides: TGTGCCTGGGTCGGAGGGGGAGGGCCTACCGGGGAGCTGTTTTTT.

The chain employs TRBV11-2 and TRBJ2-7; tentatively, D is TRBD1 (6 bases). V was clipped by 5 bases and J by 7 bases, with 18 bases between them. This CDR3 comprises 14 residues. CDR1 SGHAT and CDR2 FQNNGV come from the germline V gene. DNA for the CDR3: TGTGCCAGCAGCCCACGTTGGGGGCTACGAGAGCAGTACTTC. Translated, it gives CASSPRWGLREQYF.

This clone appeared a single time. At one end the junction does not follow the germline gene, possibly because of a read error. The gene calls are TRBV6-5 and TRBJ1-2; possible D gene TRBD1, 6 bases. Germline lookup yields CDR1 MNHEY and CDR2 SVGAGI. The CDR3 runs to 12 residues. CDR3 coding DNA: TGTGCCAGCAGTTACTCGGGCGGGGGCTGCACCTTC. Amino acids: CASSYSGGGCTF.

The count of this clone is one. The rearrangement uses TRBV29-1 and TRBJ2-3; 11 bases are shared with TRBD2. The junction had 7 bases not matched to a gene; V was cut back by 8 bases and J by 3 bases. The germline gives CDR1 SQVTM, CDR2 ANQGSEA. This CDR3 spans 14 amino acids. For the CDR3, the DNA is TGCAGCACAAGACTAGCGGGAAGGACAGATACGCAGTATTTT. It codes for CSTRLAGRTDTQYF.

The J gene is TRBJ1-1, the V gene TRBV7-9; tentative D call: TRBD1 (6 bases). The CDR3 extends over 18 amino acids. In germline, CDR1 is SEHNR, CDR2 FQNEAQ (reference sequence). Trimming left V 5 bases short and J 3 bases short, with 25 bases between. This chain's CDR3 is CASSIRGGRGEADTEAFF. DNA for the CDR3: TGTGCCAGCAGCATACGGGGGGGCAGGGGCGAGGCTGACACTGAAGCTTTCTTT.

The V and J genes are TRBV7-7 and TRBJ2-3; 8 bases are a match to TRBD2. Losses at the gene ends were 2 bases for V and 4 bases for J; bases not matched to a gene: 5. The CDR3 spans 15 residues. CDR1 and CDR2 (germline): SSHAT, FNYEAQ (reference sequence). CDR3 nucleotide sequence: TGTGCCAGCAGCTTAAGCGGGAGTCCCGCAGATACGCAGTATTTT. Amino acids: CASSLSGSPADTQYF.

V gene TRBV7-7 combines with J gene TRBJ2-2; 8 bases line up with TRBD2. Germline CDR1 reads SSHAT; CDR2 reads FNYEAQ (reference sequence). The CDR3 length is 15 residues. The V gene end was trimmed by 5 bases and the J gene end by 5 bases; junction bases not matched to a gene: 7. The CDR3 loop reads CASSPVRGGTGELFF. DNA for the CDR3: TGTGCCAGCAGCCCTGTCCGGGGGGGAACCGGGGAGCTGTTTTTT.

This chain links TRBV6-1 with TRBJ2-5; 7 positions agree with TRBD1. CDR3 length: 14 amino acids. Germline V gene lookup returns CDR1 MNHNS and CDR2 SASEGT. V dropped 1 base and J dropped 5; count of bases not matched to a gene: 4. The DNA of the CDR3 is TGTGCCAGCAGTGAAGTCCTAGGGGGCGAGACCCAGTACTTC. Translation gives CASSEVLGGETQYF.

The CDR3 here is CASSYSRGLNTEAFF. DNA of the CDR3: TGTGCCAGCAGTTACTCTCGCGGCTTGAACACTGAAGCTTTCTTT. The chain employs TRBV6-5 and TRBJ1-1; D is unclear. V was clipped by 0 bases and J by 0 bases, with 8 bases between them. The CDR3 contains 15 residues. Per the germline V gene, CDR1 is MNHEY and CDR2 is SVGAGI.

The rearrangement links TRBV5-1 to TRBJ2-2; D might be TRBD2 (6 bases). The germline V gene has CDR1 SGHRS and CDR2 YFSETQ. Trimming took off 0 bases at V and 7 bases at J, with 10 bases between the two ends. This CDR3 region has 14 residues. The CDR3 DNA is TGCGCCAGCAGCTTGGAGACTAGTATCGGGGAGCTGTTTTTT. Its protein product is CASSLETSIGELFF.

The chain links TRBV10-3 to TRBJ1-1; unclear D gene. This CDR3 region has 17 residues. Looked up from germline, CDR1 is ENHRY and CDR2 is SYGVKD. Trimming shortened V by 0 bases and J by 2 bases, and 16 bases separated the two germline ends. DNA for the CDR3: TGTGCCATCAGTGAGTCGGACGGTGGGAGACTTAACACTGAAGCTTTCTTT. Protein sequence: CAISESDGGRLNTEAFF.

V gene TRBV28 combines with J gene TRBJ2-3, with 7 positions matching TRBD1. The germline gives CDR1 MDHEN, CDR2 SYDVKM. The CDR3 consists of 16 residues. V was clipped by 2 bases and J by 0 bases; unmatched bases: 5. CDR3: CASSLRQGRSTDTQYF. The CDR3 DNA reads TGTGCCAGCAGTTTACGACAGGGTCGTAGCACAGATACGCAGTATTTT.

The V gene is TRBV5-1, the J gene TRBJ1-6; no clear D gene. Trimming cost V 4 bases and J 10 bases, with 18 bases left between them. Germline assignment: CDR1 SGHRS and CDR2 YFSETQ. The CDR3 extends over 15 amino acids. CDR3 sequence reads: CASSPVAGNTSPLHF. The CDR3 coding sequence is TGCGCCAGCAGCCCGGTGGCCGGGAATACGTCACCCCTCCACTTT.